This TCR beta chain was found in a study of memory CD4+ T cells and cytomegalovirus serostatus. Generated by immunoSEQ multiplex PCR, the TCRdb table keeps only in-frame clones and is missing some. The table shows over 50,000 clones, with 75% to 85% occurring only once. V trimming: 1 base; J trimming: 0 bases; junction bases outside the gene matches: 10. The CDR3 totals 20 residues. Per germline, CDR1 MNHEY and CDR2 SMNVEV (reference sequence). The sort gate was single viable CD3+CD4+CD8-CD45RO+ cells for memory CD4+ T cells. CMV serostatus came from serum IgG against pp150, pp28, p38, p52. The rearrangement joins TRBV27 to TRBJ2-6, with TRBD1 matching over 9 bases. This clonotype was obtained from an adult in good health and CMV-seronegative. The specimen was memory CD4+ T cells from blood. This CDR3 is CASSLLRPGQGSSGANVLTF. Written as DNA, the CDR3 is TGTGCCAGCAGTTTATTGAGACCGGGACAGGGTAGCTCTGGGGCCAACGTCCTGACTTTC.